These T cell receptor beta chains were read from a single sample in a study of T cells in Graves' hyperthyroidism and ophthalmopathy. A single record per CDR3 protein comes from TCRdb applying MiXCR to the multiplex PCR reads. The table lists hundreds of thousands of distinct CDR3 sequences, approximately 15% of them singletons. Sequences were obtained from blood. These receptor sequences come from a woman aged 18-29 years with Graves' hyperthyroidism. The CDR3 runs from the conserved cysteine through the conserved F or W. Each record gives: clone size, J gene, D gene, V gene, CDR3 DNA, CDR3 protein. The D gene is left open where the match is weak. Size tells how often a clone was seen (once, few, many) or the class of an expanded clone, and some rows leave it out.

>.|TRBJ2-1|.|TRBV28
TGTGCCAGCACCGCGGCGGATGAGCAGTTCTTC
CASTAADEQFF
>many|TRBJ2-1|TRBD1|TRBV27
TGTGCCAGCAGTTTAGGGGGACAGGGTTCGTATGAGCAGTTCTTC
CASSLGGQGSYEQFF
>.|TRBJ1-3|.|TRBV19
TGTGCCACCAGCCAGGCTGAAAACACCATATATTTT
CATSQAENTIYF
>many|TRBJ2-3|.|TRBV6-1
TGTGCCAGCAGTTGGGGAGACAGAAGCACAGATACGCAGTATTTT
CASSWGDRSTDTQYF
>.|TRBJ1-5|.|TRBV28
TGTGCCAGCAGTTTTCCCACGCCCGACAATCAGCCCCAGCATTTT
CASSFPTPDNQPQHF
>few|TRBJ2-7|TRBD1|TRBV11-2
TGTGCCAGCGGGAACAGGGGTAGCCTTTACGAGCAGTACTTC
CASGNRGSLYEQYF
>many|TRBJ1-1|.|TRBV11-2
TGTGCCAGCAGCTTAGTAGGGGGGAGCTCGGGGACTGAAGCTTTCTTT
CASSLVGGSSGTEAFF
>.|TRBJ2-7|.|TRBV6-2/TRBV6-3
TGTGCCAGCAGTTACTCGCAGACAGCGACCTACGAGCAGTACTTC
CASSYSQTATYEQYF
>.|TRBJ2-1|TRBD2|TRBV7-8
TGTGCCAGCAGCTTAAACTACGGGAGGGCTTACAATGAGCAGTTCTTC
CASSLNYGRAYNEQFF
>many|TRBJ1-2|.|TRBV28
TGTGCCAGCAGTCTGGAGACACCCCTGAAGGGCTACACCTTC
CASSLETPLKGYTF
>many|TRBJ1-1|.|TRBV28
TGTGCCAGCAGGGTTTTGAACACTGAAGCTTTCTTT
CASRVLNTEAFF
>.|TRBJ2-5|TRBD2|TRBV4-1
TGCGCCAGCAGCCAAGATATTCTAGCGGTAGAGACCCAGTACTTC
CASSQDILAVETQYF
>.|TRBJ2-7|TRBD2|TRBV7-9
TGTGCCAGCAGCCGACCGGGGGGGGCGTGGGAGCAGTACTTC
CASSRPGGAWEQYF
>.|TRBJ1-2|.|TRBV20-1
TGCAGTGCTAGTCCCAGGAACAGCGGCTACACCTTC
CSASPRNSGYTF
>few|TRBJ2-5|.|TRBV11-3
TGTGCCAGCAGCCTCCAGGGGAGGGATCCTAAAGAGACCCAGTACTTC
CASSLQGRDPKETQYF
>few|TRBJ1-3|TRBD1|TRBV6-1
TGTGCCAGTTTACAGGGGAAACCTGGTGGAAACACCATATATTTT
CASLQGKPGGNTIYF
>many|TRBJ2-7|.|TRBV12-3/TRBV12-4
TGTGCCAGCAGTTTTAGCGGTATAGGGTACGAGCAGTACTTC
CASSFSGIGYEQYF
>.|TRBJ1-1|.|TRBV7-8
TGTGCCAGCAGCCTCAACCCAGGCATTAACACTGAAGCTTTCTTT
CASSLNPGINTEAFF
>few|TRBJ2-2|.|TRBV7-2
TGTGCCAGCAGCTTAGATGGTCGGGGGTTGGTAATGAACACCGGGGAGCTGTTTTTT
CASSLDGRGLVMNTGELFF
>many|TRBJ2-7|TRBD1|TRBV28
TGTGCCAGCAGGGAGGGAGGAGGGACAGGGGTCGAGCAGTACTTC
CASREGGGTGVEQYF
>.|TRBJ1-1|.|TRBV29-1
TGCAGCGTTGAAGATGGATGGTACACTGAAGCTTTCTTT
CSVEDGWYTEAFF
>many|TRBJ1-5|.|TRBV28
TGTGCCAGCAGTTTACCCGGACATTATCAGCCCCAGCATTTT
CASSLPGHYQPQHF
>.|TRBJ1-6|.|TRBV2
TGTGCCAGCAGTGGCAGGGGCCCCTATAATTCACCCCTCCACTTT
CASSGRGPYNSPLHF
>few|TRBJ2-7|TRBD2|TRBV27
TGTGCCAGCAGTTCCGGACTAGCGGGAGATTTCCACGAGCAGTACTTC
CASSSGLAGDFHEQYF
>many|TRBJ2-5|TRBD2|TRBV6-6
TGTGCCAGCAGTTACTCCGGACTAGCGGGAGGGGAGACCCAGTACTTC
CASSYSGLAGGETQYF
>.|TRBJ2-1|.|TRBV7-8
TGTGCCAGCAGCAGACCAACCTACAATGAGCAGTTCTTC
CASSRPTYNEQFF